The 32 T cell receptor beta chains listed next were all sequenced from one sample in a study of blood T cell repertoires in COVID-19. Produced via immunoSEQ multiplex PCR; TCRdb's table is partial and in-frame only. The sample carries approximately 70,000 clones, 85% to 90% recorded once. The sample consisted of peripheral blood. These TCRs come from a man between 65 and 85 years old with active or convalescent COVID-19.

This sequence joins TRBV28 and TRBJ1-5; TRBD1 might be the D (5 bases). The V gene lost 2 bases and the J gene lost 3 bases, with 11 bases spanning the gap. CDR3 length: 15 residues. The germline V gene encodes CDR1 MDHEN and CDR2 SYDVKM. Here the CDR3 reads CASSLVGRANQPQHF. The CDR3 DNA is TGTGCCAGCAGTTTAGTAGGCAGGGCCAATCAGCCCCAGCATTTT.

The chain has TRBV4-3 and TRBJ2-7; TRBD1 might be the D (5 bases). V lost 1 base, J lost 7 bases, and 14 bases lay in between. The CDR3 is made up of 14 amino acids. Germline V gene sequence: CDR1 LGHNA, CDR2 YSLEER. CDR3 sequence: CASSQGAGSGEQYF. In DNA, the CDR3 is TGCGCCAGCAGCCAAGGGGCAGGGTCAGGGGAGCAGTACTTC.

The J gene is TRBJ2-1, the V gene TRBV3-1 (or the pseudogene TRBV3-2); TRBD2 agrees at 7 bases. The length of the CDR3 is 18 residues. Germline V gene lookup returns CDR1 LGHDT and CDR2 YNNKEL (reference sequence). V lost 0 bases, J lost 4 bases, and 12 bases stayed unmatched. This CDR3 reads CASSQDRVRMGGYNEQFF. CDR3 nucleotide sequence: TGTGCCAGCAGCCAAGATAGGGTTCGTATGGGAGGGTACAATGAGCAGTTCTTC.

A single count supports this clone. V usage is TRBV7-9 and J usage is TRBJ1-6; TRBD1 matches at 7 bases. The V gene's germline CDR1 is SEHNR and CDR2 FQNEAQ (reference sequence). The CDR3 is 17 amino acids. V gave up 5 bases and J gave up 0 bases; unmatched junction bases: 7. CDR3 protein: CASSPDRISSYNSPLHF. Here the CDR3 DNA reads TGTGCCAGCAGCCCGGACAGGATCAGCTCCTATAATTCACCCCTCCACTTT. The variable domain in full, completed from reference TRBV7-9 and TRBJ1-6, reads DTGVSQNPRHKITKRGQNVTFRCDPISEHNRLYWYRQTLGQGPEFLTYFQNEAQLEKSRLLSDRFSAERPKGSFSTLEIQRTEQGDSAMYLCASSPDRISSYNSPLHFGNGTRLTVT.

This chain uses TRBV5-1 with TRBJ1-5; D is perhaps TRBD1 (5 bases). The CDR3 is 14 amino acids. The germline V gene encodes CDR1 SGHRS and CDR2 YFSETQ. With 2 bases removed from V and 4 bases from J, the gap between germline ends came to 10 bases. CDR3 protein: CASSFLGDNQPQHF. The CDR3 coding sequence is TGCGCCAGCAGCTTCTTAGGGGATAATCAGCCCCAGCATTTT.

With respect to this clone: Other DNA sequences from this sample encode an identical CDR3 as well. The rearrangement joins TRBV3-1 (or the pseudogene TRBV3-2) to TRBJ2-1; TRBD2 agrees at 7 bases. In germline, CDR1 is LGHDT, CDR2 YNNKEL (reference sequence). The CDR3 spans 14 residues. The J segment lost 6 bases and the V segment lost 4 bases, leaving 6 bases of the junction unmatched. This CDR3 is CASSLRTSGNEQFF. The CDR3 coding sequence is TGTGCCAGCAGCCTTCGGACTAGTGGCAATGAGCAGTTCTTC.

The V and J genes are TRBV5-6 and TRBJ1-6; 7 nucleotides align to TRBD1. CDR1 is SGHDT, CDR2 YYEEEE, per germline. The ends lost 4 bases at V and 7 bases at J; junction bases unmatched: 5. The CDR3 consists of 14 residues. The CDR3 here is CASSRQGWNSPLHF. The DNA of the CDR3 is TGTGCCAGCAGCCGACAGGGATGGAATTCACCCCTCCACTTT.

V usage is TRBV28 and J usage is TRBJ1-2; possibly TRBD1 for D (5 bases). The V gene lost 3 bases and the J gene lost 2 bases, with 10 bases spanning the gap. The CDR3 has 14 residues. Germline values: CDR1 MDHEN, CDR2 SYDVKM. The CDR3 is CASSFPGGNYGYTF. The DNA for the CDR3 is TGTGCCAGCAGTTTTCCGGGGGGGAACTATGGCTACACCTTC.

The chain combines TRBV9 with TRBJ1-2; D is possibly TRBD1 (6 bases). The CDR3 is 15 amino acids. Germline V gives CDR1 SGDLS, CDR2 YYNGEE. V shed 4 bases and J shed 4 bases, with 17 bases lying between them. The CDR3 loop reads CASSPALGGGYGYTF. Written as DNA, the CDR3 is TGTGCCAGCAGCCCCGCTCTAGGGGGGGGCTATGGCTACACCTTC.

This clone was seen just once. The rearrangement joins TRBV10-3 to TRBJ2-1, with D perhaps TRBD2 (6 bases). The CDR3 extends over 15 amino acids. With 5 bases removed from V and 6 bases from J, the gap between germline ends came to 17 bases. Germline CDR1 and CDR2: ENHRY and SYGVKD. CDR3 nucleotides: TGTGCCATCAGTACCTTAACGGGAGAGATCAATGAGCAGTTCTTC. This gives the protein CAISTLTGEINEQFF.

The rearrangement joins TRBV7-2 to TRBJ2-7; TRBD2 matches 9 bases. Unmatched junction bases numbered 6, after V lost 4 bases and J lost 2 bases. This CDR3 has 15 residues. The V gene's germline CDR1 is SGHTA and CDR2 FQGNSA. CDR3 coding DNA: TGTGCCAGCAGCTGGATAGCGGGAGCTGCCTACGAGCAGTACTTC. Its protein is CASSWIAGAAYEQYF.

The gene calls are TRBV7-9 and TRBJ1-5; 9 bases are shared with TRBD1. Germline V gene sequence: CDR1 SEHNR, CDR2 FQNEAQ (reference sequence). V shed 4 bases and J 0 bases; nucleotides not matched to a gene: 13. This CDR3 spans 19 amino acids. CDR3 residues: CASSSDRGGGVDSNQPQHF. Here the CDR3 DNA reads TGTGCCAGCAGCTCTGACAGGGGGGGTGGTGTGGATAGCAATCAGCCCCAGCATTTT. Full variable domain (remainder filled in from reference TRBV7-9 and TRBJ1-5): DTGVSQNPRHKITKRGQNVTFRCDPISEHNRLYWYRQTLGQGPEFLTYFQNEAQLEKSRLLSDRFSAERPKGSFSTLEIQRTEQGDSAMYLCASSSDRGGGVDSNQPQHFGDGTRLSIL.

This clone was recorded only once. This chain joins TRBV28 and TRBJ1-1; 9 nucleotides line up with TRBD1. CDR3 length: 15 residues. Germline loops: CDR1 MDHEN, CDR2 SYDVKM. Trimming removed 3 bases from V and 4 bases from J; junction bases left unmatched: 6. CDR3 in amino acids: CASSLDGQGSTEAFF. CDR3 coding DNA: TGTGCCAGCAGTTTGGACGGACAGGGGAGCACTGAAGCTTTCTTT.

The chain couples TRBV7-2 to TRBJ1-2, with a tentative D call TRBD1 (5 bases). The CDR3 loop spans 14 amino acids. CDR1 is SGHTA and CDR2 is FQGNSA in the germline V gene. The V and J ends lost 2 bases and 3 bases respectively, with 10 bases between them. The CDR3: CASSLIWGDYGYTF. The CDR3 DNA reads TGTGCCAGCAGCTTAATATGGGGGGACTATGGCTACACCTTC.

The genes are TRBV9 and TRBJ2-2, with TRBD2 matching over 7 bases. The V gene end was trimmed by 7 bases and the J gene end by 0 bases; junction bases not matched to a gene: 12. This CDR3 spans 17 amino acids. CDR1 SGDLS and CDR2 YYNGEE come from the germline V gene. CDR3 region: CASGVPSGQTNTGELFF. Here the CDR3 DNA reads TGTGCCAGCGGAGTTCCTAGCGGCCAGACGAACACCGGGGAGCTGTTTTTT.

The genes are TRBV2 and TRBJ2-1; 10 bases agree with TRBD2. This CDR3 is built from 16 residues. The V gene end was trimmed by 0 bases and the J gene end by 4 bases; junction bases not matched to a gene: 3. Germline values: CDR1 SNHLY, CDR2 FYNNEI. CDR3 nucleotides: TGTGCCAGCAGTGAAGCCCTAGCGGGAGCTTACAATGAGCAGTTCTTC. Amino acid sequence: CASSEALAGAYNEQFF. Full variable domain (remainder filled in from reference TRBV2 and TRBJ2-1): EPEVTQTPSHQVTQMGQEVILRCVPISNHLYFYWYRQILGQKVEFLVSFYNNEISEKSEIFDDQFSVERPDGSNFTLKIRSTKLEDSAMYFCASSEALAGAYNEQFFGPGTRLTVL.

This clone was seen once. This rearrangement joins TRBV5-1 to TRBJ2-1; D uncertain. Trimming took off 3 bases at V and 0 bases at J, with 10 bases between the two ends. The CDR3 covers 15 residues. Germline V gene data show CDR1 as SGHRS and CDR2 as YFSETQ. CDR3 region: CASSSQVSSYNEQFF. CDR3 in DNA: TGCGCCAGCAGCTCCCAGGTAAGCTCCTACAATGAGCAGTTCTTC.

The table lists this clone with a count of one. The V gene is TRBV18, the J gene TRBJ2-2, with 11 bases fitting TRBD1. The V segment lost 3 bases and the J segment 5 bases; nucleotides outside the gene matches: 5. Per germline, CDR1 KGHSH and CDR2 LQKENI. This CDR3 spans 16 amino acids. The CDR3 sequence: CASSPGQGARTGELFF. In DNA form, the CDR3 reads TGTGCCAGCTCACCCGGACAGGGGGCGAGAACCGGGGAGCTGTTTTTT.

This clone was found once. The rearrangement joins TRBV28 to TRBJ1-1, with D possibly matching TRBD1 (5 bases). This CDR3 contains 13 residues. CDR1 is MDHEN, CDR2 SYDVKM, per germline. CDR3 in amino acids: CATLLREGTEAFF. DNA of the CDR3: TGTGCGACTTTACTCAGGGAAGGCACTGAAGCTTTCTTT.

The chain uses TRBV7-9 and TRBJ2-3, with 8 nucleotides matching TRBD2. Germline lookup yields CDR1 SEHNR and CDR2 FQNEAQ (reference sequence). The V and J ends lost 5 bases and 5 bases, in that order; junction bases with no gene match: 9. The CDR3 is 15 amino acids. CDR3 region: CASSPQAGAVDTQYF. CDR3 nucleotides: TGTGCCAGCAGCCCCCAAGCGGGAGCAGTAGATACGCAGTATTTT.

Comments on this clone: A much larger clone sits a single nucleotide away, making a read error possible. CDR3 residues: CASSLKIPRNTGELFF. CDR3 in DNA: TGTGCCAGCAGCTTAAAGATACCCAGGAACACCGGGGAGCTGTTTTTT. The rearrangement uses TRBV7-3 and TRBJ2-2; D remains ambiguous. Germline lookup yields CDR1 SGHTA and CDR2 FQGTGA. The CDR3 covers 16 residues. V was pared by 1 base and J by 1 base, with 10 bases between.

The V call is TRBV5-1, the J call TRBJ2-2; D gene uncertain. Trimming took 3 bases from V and 2 from J, leaving 11 bases between them. Germline V CDR1 and CDR2: SGHRS, YFSETQ. The CDR3 loop spans 15 amino acids. CDR3 bases: TGCGCCAGCAGCTCCCTGCGCGCAAACACCGGGGAGCTGTTTTTT. Its translation: CASSSLRANTGELFF.

This sequence joins TRBV15 and TRBJ1-3, with 9 positions matching TRBD1. The CDR3 contains 16 residues. CDR1 is LNHNV, CDR2 YYDKDF, per germline (reference sequence). With V trimmed by 8 bases and J by 0 bases, 8 bases remained unmatched. This CDR3 reads CATGGTGKSSGNTIYF. The DNA for the CDR3 is TGTGCCACCGGAGGGACAGGGAAAAGCTCTGGAAACACCATATATTTT.

CDR3 coding DNA: TGTGCCAGCAGTTTAGGTCGAACAGGCACTGAAGCTTTCTTT. Translated, it gives CASSLGRTGTEAFF. J is TRBJ1-1 and V is TRBV28, with D possibly being TRBD1 (5 bases). The CDR3 runs to 14 residues. The V end was cut by 2 bases, the J end by 4 bases, with 11 bases between. The germline gives CDR1 MDHEN, CDR2 SYDVKM.

The J gene is TRBJ1-1, the V gene TRBV7-3; a weak D match, TRBD1 (6 bases). The CDR3 is 14 amino acids. Deletions cut 2 bases from V and 3 bases from J, with 10 bases between. Germline CDR1 and CDR2: SGHTA and FQGTGA. CDR3 protein: CASSLGGLDTEAFF. The CDR3 DNA reads as TGTGCCAGCAGCTTAGGGGGCTTGGACACTGAAGCTTTCTTT. The full variable domain, in which reference TRBV7-3 and TRBJ1-1 provide the parts outside the CDR3, is GAGVSQTPSNKVTEKGKYVELRCDPISGHTALYWYRQSLGQGPEFLIYFQGTGAADDSGLPNDRFFAVRPEGSVSTLKIQRTERGDSAVYLCASSLGGLDTEAFFGQGTRLTVV.

This sequence joins TRBV7-2 and TRBJ1-1; D is ambiguous. The CDR3 is 14 amino acids. With 3 bases removed from V and 5 bases from J, the gap between germline ends came to 13 bases. Germline CDR1 and CDR2: SGHTA and FQGNSA. The CDR3 sequence: CASSFSTPPTEAFF. CDR3 sequence (DNA): TGTGCCAGCAGCTTCTCAACTCCGCCTACTGAAGCTTTCTTT.

The rearrangement joins TRBV21-1 to TRBJ1-2; the table names TRBD1, a call not compared with the DNA. TRBV21-1 is described as a pseudogene. This CDR3 has 18 amino acids. CDR3 protein: CASSKRDPGTGGEDGYTF. CDR3 nucleotides: TGTGCCAGCAGCAAAAGGGATCCCGGGACAGGGGGCGAGGATGGCTACACCTTC.

This chain connects TRBV6-2 or TRBV6-3 to TRBJ2-1; 8 bases match TRBD2. Trimming cost V 4 bases and J 9 bases; bases outside gene matches: 11. This CDR3 has 15 residues. The V gene's germline CDR1 is MNHEY and CDR2 SVGEGT. As DNA, the CDR3 is TGTGCCAGCAGTTCAATCTCCGGGACTAGTCGTGAGCAGTTCTTC. This encodes CASSSISGTSREQFF.

The chain couples TRBV20-1 to TRBJ1-1; D ambiguous. The germline CDR1 and CDR2 sequences are DFQATT and SNEGSKA (reference sequence). CDR3 length: 11 amino acids. V lost 3 bases and J lost 7, with 9 bases in between. DNA of the CDR3: TGCAGTGCTAGTTTGCGCTATGAAGCTTTCTTT. Residues: CSASLRYEAFF.

The rearrangement joins TRBV7-9 to TRBJ1-4; tentatively, D is TRBD1 (5 bases). Trimming stripped 4 bases from V and 4 bases from J, with 13 bases between. The CDR3 is 15 amino acids. CDR1 and CDR2 (germline): SEHNR, FQNEAQ (reference sequence). CDR3 DNA: TGTGCCAGCAGCTCACAACGGCAGGGTAATGAAAAACTGTTTTTT. This codes for CASSSQRQGNEKLFF.

The V and J genes are TRBV19 and TRBJ2-1; TRBD2 matches 8 bases. This CDR3 has 16 residues. From germline, CDR1 is LNHDA and CDR2 SQIVND (reference sequence). The V segment lost 5 bases and the J segment 8 bases; nucleotides outside the gene matches: 14. As DNA, the CDR3 is TGTGCCAGTAGTTCCCCCCTGGCCGGGGGGGTGGATGAGCAGTTCTTC. It translates to CASSSPLAGGVDEQFF.

The chain couples TRBV7-2 to TRBJ1-1, with D possibly matching TRBD1 (5 bases). V was clipped by 1 base and J by 5 bases, with 8 bases between them. Germline values: CDR1 SGHTA, CDR2 FQGNSA. This CDR3 spans 13 amino acids. CDR3 in amino acids: CASSLVKGTEAFF. The CDR3 coding sequence is TGTGCCAGCAGCTTAGTGAAGGGGACTGAAGCTTTCTTT.